The T cell receptor beta chain under discussion was sequenced for a study of blood T cell repertoires in COVID-19. About the study: PBMCs, B-cell-depleted T cells, or T cells provided the cDNA or gDNA that made up the material.

The CDR3 length is 16 residues. CDR1 SGDLS and CDR2 YYNGEE come from the germline V gene. J was trimmed by 10 bases and V by 2 bases; bases with no gene match: 7. Method: immunoSEQ multiplex PCR; TCRdb's copy keeps in-frame clones and lacks some. The sample has around 94,000 clones, 92% seen once; the top ten hold more than 1.5%. The sequence was collected from a woman between 50 and 59 years old with COVID-19, enrolled during active disease. The sample consisted of peripheral blood. V is TRBV9 and J is TRBJ2-1; 15 nucleotides match TRBD2. The CDR3 loop is CASSVAGLAGGTEQFF. CDR3 DNA sequence: TGTGCCAGCAGCGTCGCGGGACTAGCGGGGGGTACAGAGCAGTTCTTC.